A single sample gave rise to the 19 T cell receptor beta chains below, sequenced in a study of regulatory T cells in long-lasting Graves disease. Building the TCR beta libraries relied on iRepertoire HTBI primers, and CDR3 regions underwent Arm-PCR. Each CDR3 protein is one row after TCRdb ran MiXCR on the multiplex PCR reads. The sample shows roughly 500,000 distinct CDR3 sequences, around 21% of them seen only once. Time point reported: persistent/refractory GD, antithyroid drugs over 5 years with positive TRAb. The TCR library was prepared using RNA isolated from PBMCs. Sample: peripheral blood mononuclear cells (PBMCs), taken when the disease was refractory, from a patient treated with antithyroid drugs. The receptors were gathered from a female donor with Graves disease.

This clonotype has just a few counts. The chain recombines TRBV30 with TRBJ1-3, with 7 bases aligning to TRBD1. The V segment lost 3 bases and the J segment 4 bases; nucleotides outside the gene matches: 9. From germline, CDR1 is GTSNPN and CDR2 SVGIG (reference sequence). The CDR3 consists of 15 residues. CDR3 nucleotide sequence: TGTGCCTGGAGCCAGGGGGGGCCTGGAGGAAACACCATATATTTT. This codes for CAWSQGGPGGNTIYF.

This chain joins TRBV5-1 and TRBJ2-5, with D unresolved. CDR3 length: 14 residues. CDR1 is SGHRS and CDR2 is YFSETQ in the germline V gene. The ends were cut back, 3 bases at V and 1 base at J, with 10 bases in the middle. The CDR3 DNA reads TGCGCCAGCAGCTACCGGAACCGCCAAGAGACCCAGTACTTC. Translated: CASSYRNRQETQYF.

The chain links TRBV7-9 to TRBJ2-4, with a possible D match to TRBD2 (5 bases). Per the germline V gene, CDR1 is SEHNR and CDR2 is FQNEAQ (reference sequence). The CDR3 is 13 residues long. V gave up 3 bases and J gave up 5 bases, with 8 bases separating them. CDR3 protein: CASSFRTENIQYF. Here the CDR3 DNA reads TGTGCCAGCAGCTTCCGGACTGAAAACATTCAGTACTTC.

This clonotype was detected a few times. This rearrangement joins TRBV6-2 or TRBV6-3 to TRBJ1-2; 7 bases match TRBD1. Germline V gene data show CDR1 as MNHEY and CDR2 as SVGEGT. With V trimmed by 3 bases and J by 8 bases, 9 bases remained unmatched. The CDR3 extends over 14 amino acids. The CDR3 spells CASSYSTGRGGYTF. As DNA, the CDR3 is TGTGCCAGCAGTTATTCGACAGGGCGAGGGGGCTACACCTTC.

Only a few counts were recorded for this clonotype. V usage is TRBV3-1 and J usage is TRBJ2-1; 10 bases are a match to TRBD2. The length of the CDR3 is 18 residues. Unmatched junction bases numbered 9, after V lost 0 bases and J lost 4 bases. Germline V CDR1 and CDR2: LGHDT, YNNKEL (reference sequence). In DNA, the CDR3 is TGTGCCAGCAGCCAAGATGTGTCTAGCGGGAGTTGGTACAATGAGCAGTTCTTC. Translation gives CASSQDVSSGSWYNEQFF.

Regarding this clonotype: This sequence may be a read error, since a much larger clone differs from it by one base. CDR3 in DNA: TGTGCCAGCAGTTTCGGGGTGGCCGGGACTGAAGCTTTCTTT. Its translation is CASSFGVAGTEAFF. The V and J genes are TRBV28 and TRBJ1-1; no clear D gene. CDR3 length: 14 residues. Trimming cost V 3 bases and J 5 bases, with 13 bases left between them. CDR1 and CDR2 (germline): MDHEN, SYDVKM.

This clonotype was seen a handful of times. The CDR3 protein is CASSTNRDRQLTQYF. CDR3 sequence (DNA): TGTGCCAGTAGTACTAACCGGGACAGACAATTGACCCAGTACTTC. This rearrangement joins TRBV19 to TRBJ2-5, with TRBD1 matching over 7 bases. Trimming removed 4 bases from V and 7 bases from J; junction bases left unmatched: 12. In germline, CDR1 is LNHDA, CDR2 SQIVND (reference sequence). The CDR3 contains 15 residues.

This clonotype was observed a handful of times. The gene calls are TRBV7-9 and TRBJ2-5, with D perhaps matching TRBD2 (5 bases). The CDR3 covers 14 residues. Per germline, CDR1 SEHNR and CDR2 FQNEAQ (reference sequence). V gave up 2 bases and J gave up 0 bases, with 7 bases separating them. CDR3 region: CASSLRADQETQYF. CDR3 DNA sequence: TGTGCCAGCAGCTTACGAGCGGACCAAGAGACCCAGTACTTC. Together with reference TRBV7-9 and TRBJ2-5, the CDR3 gives the full variable domain: DTGVSQNPRHKITKRGQNVTFRCDPISEHNRLYWYRQTLGQGPEFLTYFQNEAQLEKSRLLSDRFSAERPKGSFSTLEIQRTEQGDSAMYLCASSLRADQETQYFGPGTRLLVL.

The CDR3 reads CASSQEVQGIHLGFYTF. CDR3 sequence (DNA): TGTGCCAGCAGCCAAGAGGTACAGGGGATCCACCTAGGCTTCTACACCTTC. V is TRBV4-2 and J is TRBJ1-2; 7 nucleotides align to TRBD1. With V trimmed by 0 bases and J by 10 bases, 17 bases remained unmatched. The CDR3 is made up of 17 amino acids. Germline values: CDR1 LGHNA, CDR2 YNFKEQ.

The chain combines TRBV19 with TRBJ2-6; D is ambiguous. Germline CDR1 reads LNHDA; CDR2 reads SQIVND (reference sequence). Trimming pared 4 bases from V and 0 bases from J, leaving 7 bases between. This CDR3 contains 15 residues. In DNA form, the CDR3 reads TGTGCCAGTAGTACCATGAACTCTGGGGCCAACGTCCTGACTTTC. Its protein is CASSTMNSGANVLTF.

This clonotype was counted ten times or more. V and J are TRBV2 and TRBJ2-7; the D is unclear. The V and J ends lost 6 bases and 1 base respectively, with 7 bases between them. The V gene's germline CDR1 is SNHLY and CDR2 FYNNEI. There are 12 residues in the CDR3. In DNA form, the CDR3 reads TGTGCCAGCAGGGTAGTTTCCTACGAGCAGTACTTC. This gives the protein CASRVVSYEQYF. Full variable domain (outside the CDR3, taken from reference TRBV2 and TRBJ2-7): EPEVTQTPSHQVTQMGQEVILRCVPISNHLYFYWYRQILGQKVEFLVSFYNNEISEKSEIFDDQFSVERPDGSNFTLKIRSTKLEDSAMYFCASRVVSYEQYFGPGTRLTVT.

This clonotype was seen at least ten times. This rearrangement joins TRBV2 to TRBJ2-2, with 8 bases that match TRBD2. The germline V gene has CDR1 SNHLY and CDR2 FYNNEI. Unmatched junction bases numbered 17, after V lost 7 bases and J lost 7 bases. The CDR3 sequence is 17 residues long. The CDR3 DNA sequence: TGTGCCAGCACCCGCGGAGTCACACCCAGCGGGGGCGGGGAGCTGTTTTTT. Translating it yields CASTRGVTPSGGGELFF.

This clonotype was detected a few times. The chain joins TRBV24-1 to TRBJ2-5; tentative D call: TRBD1 (5 bases). V gave up 3 bases and J gave up 4 bases, with 11 bases separating them. The CDR3 loop spans 14 amino acids. Germline V gene sequence: CDR1 KGHDR, CDR2 SFDVKD. CDR3 sequence: CATSDRRRGETQYF. DNA for the CDR3: TGTGCCACCAGTGATAGGCGTAGGGGAGAGACCCAGTACTTC.

Details on this clonotype: The junction departs from germline at one end; a sequencing error may be responsible. The chain joins TRBV27 to TRBJ1-1; 8 nucleotides match TRBD1. Germline values: CDR1 MNHEY, CDR2 SMNVEV (reference sequence). The CDR3 is made up of 13 amino acids. The CDR3 sequence is CASRMTGDPEAFF. The DNA for the CDR3 is TGTGCCAGCAGAATGACAGGGGATCCTGAGGCTTTCTTT.

This clonotype appeared many times. The chain has TRBV6-2 or TRBV6-3 and TRBJ2-7; possibly TRBD1 for D (6 bases). The germline V gene has CDR1 MNHEY and CDR2 SVGEGT. The V and J ends lost 7 bases and 4 bases respectively, with 11 bases between them. The CDR3 extends over 12 amino acids. CDR3 protein: CASTGRGYEQYF. The CDR3 DNA sequence: TGTGCCAGCACCGGCAGGGGTTACGAGCAGTACTTC.

J is TRBJ2-7 and V is TRBV4-3; a weak D match, TRBD1 (5 bases). The V end lost 1 base, the J end lost 6 bases, and 7 bases lay between the germline ends. The CDR3 loop spans 12 amino acids. CDR1 and CDR2 from the germline V gene are LGHNA and YSLEER. The CDR3 DNA reads as TGCGCCAGCAGCCAAGTAACAGGCGAGCAGTACTTC. Amino acids: CASSQVTGEQYF.

This clonotype was recorded a few times. This chain joins TRBV14 and TRBJ1-2; TRBD1 is a possible D gene (5 bases). The CDR3 is made up of 14 amino acids. V lost 0 bases to trimming and J lost 8 bases, with 13 bases between them. The V gene's germline CDR1 is SGHDN and CDR2 FVKESK. The DNA for the CDR3 is TGTGCCAGCAGCCAAGACCGACCCGGGGCCGGCTACACCTTC. This encodes CASSQDRPGAGYTF.

In its sample, this clonotype was seen once. A much larger clone differs by one base, so this may be a read error. This chain connects TRBV13 to TRBJ1-1; tentative D call: TRBD1 (6 bases). Trimming pared 3 bases from V and 0 bases from J, leaving 11 bases between. The V gene's germline CDR1 is PRHDT and CDR2 FYEKMQ (reference sequence). The CDR3 has 15 residues. CDR3: CASSFRRQVNTEAFF. CDR3 nucleotides: TGTGCCAGCAGCTTTAGAAGACAGGTGAACACTGAAGCTTTCTTT.

This clonotype was picked up many times. The V gene is TRBV12-3 or TRBV12-4, the J gene TRBJ2-5; 11 bases line up with TRBD2. The V and J ends lost 6 bases and 0 bases, in that order; junction bases with no gene match: 9. This CDR3 is built from 17 residues. The CDR3 DNA sequence: TGTGCCAGCAGCTACGGACTAGCGGGCCCAGACCAAGAGACCCAGTACTTC. Its translation: CASSYGLAGPDQETQYF.